This T cell receptor (beta chain) was obtained from a study of cytomegalovirus exposure and HLA in healthy donors. The study sampled nominally healthy donors, though unrecorded immune exposures were likely. The CDR3 runs to 15 residues. Germline loops: CDR1 SGHDT, CDR2 YYEEEE. The V and J ends lost 2 bases and 4 bases, in that order; junction bases with no gene match: 8. PCR employed 60 Vbeta and 13 Jbeta primers. Repertoires were generated with immunoSEQ multiplex PCR, while TCRdb's copy carries only in-frame clones and drops some. The table records around 150,000 clones, roughly four fifths of them present only once.

Sequenced input: PBMCs. The receptor was derived from a woman between 40 and 50 years old in good health and CMV-seronegative. The chain joins TRBV5-6 to TRBJ1-1; 7 nucleotides line up with TRBD1. CDR3 bases: TGTGCCAGCAGCTTATCGACAGGGCGGCTCACTGAAGCTTTCTTT. It specifies CASSLSTGRLTEAFF.